The present entry profiles one T cell receptor (beta chain) with its context. This receptor's antigen is unknown. Base qualities are not at hand, and no much larger clone is one base apart. To prepare the library, PCR was applied. At the Johns Hopkins FTIC core, DNA from the cultured CD4+ T cells underwent TCR sequencing with the Oncomine TCR Beta short-read assay. Genomic DNA was extracted from the cultured CD4+ T cells with the QIAamp micro DNA kit. Oncomine TCR Beta libraries made from cultured CD4+ T cells were pooled using unique dual indexes and sequenced on an Illumina iSeq 100. Processing in the source paper ran as follows. Non-productive sequences were filtered out, and CDR3s that did not start with C, did not end with F or W, or were shorter than 7 amino acids were discarded. The MANAFEST web application was used to identify antigen-specific clonotypes by comparing peptide-stimulated wells against reference wells and other culture wells. To be called positive, a clone needed an FDR below 0.05, an odds ratio above 5, and a productive frequency above 0.1% in at least two of three replicate wells. Cross-reactive clonotypes were defined as significantly expanded in both SARS-CoV-2 spike wells and at least one common cold coronavirus spike condition. Similarity between CDR3 sequences was evaluated in R version 3.6.1 using Levenshtein distances (stringdist) and unrooted phylogenetic trees (ape). TCRdb itself trimmed the public reads at Q25 with fastp, ran MiXCR and retained productive beta chains. Rows are combined by CDR3 protein, so each entry shows the most common genes and DNA. The V and J calls were determined by TCRdb, not by the authors. Across this sample there are approximately 8,800 distinct CDR3 sequences, with 30% to 35% seen only once. 15% to 25% of the sample is in the top ten clones.

This record belongs to a study of vaccination and CD4 T cells after COVID-19 (dated by TCRdb to between 2021 and 2024). For context, the study as a whole: The convalescent cohort comprised six males and four females, including two Hispanic individuals, seven Caucasians, two Asians and one multiracial person. Each participant got two doses of either the Pfizer-BioNTech BNT162b2 vaccine (n=8) or the Moderna mRNA-1273 vaccine (n=2). Post-COVID blood samples from convalescent patients were collected a median of approximately 100 days after diagnosis, with a range of roughly 35 to 170 days. The time from the second vaccine dose to post-vaccine blood sampling had a median of roughly 77 days and ranged from roughly 12 to 241 days. The cultures were stimulated with overlapping spike peptide pools from SARS-CoV-2 and from the common cold coronaviruses HCoV-NL63, HCoV-OC43 and HCoV-229E. Control cultures used a CEFX viral epitope pool as positive control, an HIV-1 Nef peptide pool as negative control, or no peptide. In 10 COVID-19 convalescent patients and a handful of infection-naive healthy vaccine recipients, researchers compared the spike-specific CD4+ TCR repertoire from before mRNA vaccination with the repertoire from after. In an earlier paper using these donors, memory CD4+ T cell crossreactivity between SARS-CoV-2 and common cold coronavirus spike proteins was assessed at the TCR clonotype level. Overall results and qualifications from the work: In convalescent patients, a median about 84% of post-vaccine SARS-CoV-2-reactive clones were detected only after vaccination, and vaccine-specific priming was suggested by this finding. The number of convalescent patients in the study was relatively small, and the study did not examine early timepoints following natural infection. The median count of SARS-CoV-2-reactive clonotypes went up from 20 to 25 after infection to a few dozen after vaccination, although the change was not significant. Of the vaccine-specific clones found in convalescent patients, nearly all (304 of 307) were mono-reactive for SARS-CoV-2 spike instead of being cross-reactive with common cold coronaviruses.

What this sample's treatment or condition label stands for: 10-day PBMC culture with coronavirus spike peptide pools or control peptides (ViraFEST assay). CD4+ T cells from unexposed donors were collected before the COVID-19 pandemic (2011-2018). The ViraFEST assay was used in the study, in which antigen-specific T cells were expanded with peptide pools and expanded clonotypes were subsequently identified by TCR sequencing. PBMCs were cultured at approximately 2.1 million per well in IMDM supplemented with 5% human AB serum and about 9.5 IU/ml IL-2, with 10 ug/ml peptide pools added. Half of the culture medium was replaced with fresh IL-2-containing medium on days 3 and 7. After ten to eleven days of culture, CD4+ T cells were isolated by negative selection using the EasySep CD4+ T cell isolation kit. As cell numbers permitted, CD4+ T cells from unexposed donors were tested for reactivity to SARS-CoV-2 S and N and to four common cold coronavirus spike pools. Ficoll-Paque Plus gradient centrifugation was used to isolate PBMCs from whole blood, and the isolated PBMCs were then either used fresh or cryopreserved at -140C. In general, triplicate wells were set up for every culture condition. The leukapheresis product for the unexposed donors was obtained through commercial purchase.

V and J are trimmed by 4 bases and 7 bases, and the gene matches miss 13 bases of the junction. The CDR3 measures 17 amino acids from cysteine to phenylalanine. Solely the CDR3 DNA is kept, with 51 bases framed from the first base. The CDR1 and CDR2 encoded by the germline V gene are MNHEY and SVGEGT. Rearrangement joined TRBV6-2 or TRBV6-3 to TRBJ2-1, with 10 junctional bases fitting TRBD2. The sequence was collected from a human donor in good health. The sequencing input was CD4+ T cells from blood, cultured in vitro. At the DNA level, the sequence is TGTGCCAGCAGTTTCACACTGACTAGCGGGCGGGGGAATGAGCAGTTCTTC. It is translated as CASSFTLTSGRGNEQFF.